Sequencing of this TCR beta chain was carried out in a study of CD8 T cells in ankylosing spondylitis. Points from the study as a whole: What appeared characteristic of ankylosing spondylitis blood was a TCR beta motif of eight highly homologous variants. In synovial fluid and blood from reactive arthritis, some motif variants were previously reported. Matched synovial fluid from ankylosing spondylitis patients was reported to be enriched for disease-linked clones.

This clonotype turned up a few times. The antigen is undetermined. Generation of TCR beta libraries employed quantitative 5'-RACE incorporating molecular barcodes. TCRdb itself ran the 5' RACE reads through MiXCR, one entry per CDR3 protein. The sample gives 100,000 to 150,000 distinct CDR3 sequences, roughly 18% of which show up once; 30% to 35% is in the top ten. Trimming cost V 4 bases and J 2 bases, with 9 bases left between them. Germline V CDR1 and CDR2: WNHNN, SYGVQD (reference sequence). CDR3 length: 13 residues. Sequencing was performed on blood, either unsorted or a sorted T cell fraction (not recorded which). The receptor comes from a male donor with ankylosing spondylitis. The V and J genes are TRBV10-1 and TRBJ2-7; the D gene is possibly TRBD1 (5 bases). DNA for the CDR3: TGCGCCAGCAGTGTCTCCAGGGCCTACGAGCAGTACTTC. It is translated as CASSVSRAYEQYF.